This T cell receptor (beta chain) was found in a study of PD-L1 blockade in urothelial cancer. Background on the study: Anywhere from 0 to 3 prior chemotherapy regimens had been received by patients. Blood drawn 3 weeks (second dose) and 6 weeks after treatment start was analyzed.

This clone appeared many times. Time point given: peripheral blood 6 weeks after treatment start. Each PCR had synthetic TCR analog templates added to it as a spike-in. Sequenced by immunoSEQ multiplex PCR; TCRdb stores in-frame clones only, minus some. This table has fewer than 85,000 clones, roughly 86% appearing once. The receptor comes from a man between 60 and 75 years old with urothelial cancer. The sequencing here drew on PBMCs, taken around atezolizumab (anti-PD-L1) treatment.

CDR3 in DNA: TGTGCCAGCAGCGTAGAGCCCACAGGGTTATACGAGCAGTACTTC. Translation: CASSVEPTGLYEQYF. The V gene is TRBV9, the J gene TRBJ2-7, with D perhaps matching TRBD1 (6 bases). Per germline, CDR1 SGDLS and CDR2 YYNGEE. This CDR3 has 15 residues. Deletions cut 0 bases from V and 4 bases from J, with 14 bases between.